This TCR beta chain was retrieved from a study of PD-L1 blockade in urothelial cancer (TCRdb year 2017). About the investigation overall: All patients started therapy in about 2014 and received atezolizumab 1,200 mg intravenously every 3 weeks. About 90% of the 29 patients were males with bladder-origin urothelial cancer, and about 65% of the roughly 30 reported a prior smoking history. An ECOG performance status of 0 or 1 was recorded for the patients, and 0 to 3 prior chemotherapy regimens had been received by the patients. Blood samples were analyzed at 3 weeks after treatment start (second dose) and at 6 weeks after treatment start. Blood samples yielded a median of about 150,000 T cells and some 80,000 unique TCRs, with median clonality 0.080. Somatic, immune and clinical correlates of response to PD-L1 blockade with atezolizumab in urothelial cancer were the focus of an exploratory multi-omic analysis. Pretreatment tumor samples, along with matched peripheral blood serially collected before and after atezolizumab treatment, were subjected to TCR sequencing. Durable clinical benefit was defined as a progression-free survival longer than 6 months, and TCR features were additionally tested against progression-free survival and overall survival. In the same patients, pretreatment tumors underwent whole exome sequencing and RNA sequencing in addition to TCR sequencing. Durable clinical benefit was achieved by nine patients and was not achieved by 20 patients. Around 29 patients had pretreatment blood TCR-seq, 24 had at least one posttreatment blood collection, and 24 had tumor TCR-seq.

Read against the paper, the sample's time point label means: pretreatment peripheral blood. A cohort of approximately 31 patients with locally advanced or metastatic urothelial carcinoma, treated at Memorial Sloan Kettering on a trial protocol, was included. Peripheral blood mononuclear cells were collected from each patient pretreatment and during treatment, giving between 1 and 8 total time points per patient. The Qiagen DNeasy Blood extraction kit was used to purify genomic DNA from total PBMCs and from tumor samples. PBMCs were collected pretreatment and during treatment and were isolated and stored as previously described. Points the paper makes about the study in general: Improved progression-free and overall survival was associated with having pretreatment peripheral blood TCR clonality below the median. Because the sample size was small (n = 29) and many of the analyses were exploratory, the results are meant to be hypothesis-generating. Greater expansion of tumor-associated TCR clones in peripheral blood 3 weeks after the start of treatment was observed in patients with durable benefit (n of about 20, p = 0.022).

In regard to this clone: Its antigen remains undetermined. It has no much larger one-base neighbor in the sample; base qualities were not kept.

Each PCR received spiked-in synthetic TCR analog templates so that absolute template abundance could be estimated from read counts. TCRbeta CDR3 regions were amplified from genomic DNA with bias-controlled V and J gene primers using the immunoSEQ assay. Rearranged TCRbeta segments were sequenced at approximately 20X coverage. In the paper's pipeline: Clustering was used to correct sequencing errors, and CDR3s were annotated against IMGT to assign V, D and J genes. Only productive TCRbeta rearrangements were used in downstream analyses, excluding out-of-frame or stop-codon sequences. Clonality was computed as one minus Shannon entropy normalized by the log of the number of unique productive sequences. Fisher's exact test with Benjamini-Hochberg correction, using a cutoff of adjusted p below 0.01, was how clones that differed between time points or between blood and tumor were identified. As stored in TCRdb, this immuneACCESS dataset retains in-frame rearrangements with V and J assigned. A fraction of the clones does not appear; measured against another copy, unresolved V genes explain less than half of the discrepancy, and the remainder lacks a known reason. Clonal size and the V and J genes are those of that table, whereas D and trimming came from the DNA. For this sample the table gives some 56,000 clones, of which 85% to 90% were detected only once. The ten largest account for more than 15% of the sample.

CDR1 and CDR2 are read off the germline V gene as MNHNS and SASEGT. Relative to germline, V is 6 bases shorter and J is 3 bases shorter, with 9 bases between their ends. The CDR3 measures 12 amino acids from cysteine to phenylalanine. The DNA shown is the 36-base CDR3, in frame from base 1. The sequence links TRBV6-1 to TRBJ2-7; 5 matching bases give a weak D call of TRBD2. This clonotype was obtained from a man between 70 and 80 years old with urothelial cancer. Sequenced material: PBMCs, taken around atezolizumab (anti-PD-L1) treatment. CDR3 loop: CASSRDYYEQYF. The DNA sequence is TGTGCCAGCAGCCGGGATTACTACGAGCAGTACTTC.